This T cell receptor beta chain was identified during a study of cytomegalovirus exposure and HLA in healthy donors. At the level of the study: Both the approximately 130 validation repertoires and the approximately 700 first-cohort repertoires used the same platform, as reported by a later analysis.

Donors came from a validation cohort of 90 to 150 subjects, distinct from the first 666-subject cohort. Germline loops: CDR1 SGDLS, CDR2 YYNGEE. CDR3 length: 17 amino acids. J was trimmed by 5 bases and V by 4 bases; bases with no gene match: 10. Findings and limits, study-wide: Subsequent analysis of the approximately 110 validation repertoires found a tendency for first-cohort TCR clusters to co-occur. Rare sequences made up most TCRs, while some public TCRs were found in many donors.

As for this clone: The antigen is unknown.

Sequencing was performed with immunoSEQ multiplex PCR; in TCRdb, only in-frame clones are kept and a portion is missing. The top ten hold around 6.3% of the sample, which has about 98,000 clones, more than 85% seen once. V is TRBV9 and J is TRBJ2-5; 14 bases map to TRBD2. Input material: PBMCs. The TCR comes from a man aged 18 to 35 in good health and CMV-seropositive. The CDR3, as DNA: TGTGCCAGCAGCCTGGGACTAGCGGGAGCGACAGGGGAGACCCAGTACTTC. This gives the protein CASSLGLAGATGETQYF.